One T cell receptor beta chain is described in this entry. What it binds is not known. V gave up 7 bases and J gave up 4 bases; unmatched junction bases: 12. The CDR3 length is 15 residues. CDR1 is SGHVS and CDR2 is FQNEAQ in the germline V gene. This sample was included in a study of T cell responses to AZD1222 COVID-19 vaccine. Points from the study as a whole: At 160-218 and 743-854, vaccine-associated CD4 TCRs were dominant, and they spanned spike. Possibly, clonal diversity was underestimated; donors were largely white British and included more females.

Profiling relied on immunoSEQ multiplex PCR, and the TCRdb table lists in-frame clones only, not all of them. Here the sample spans over 100,000 clones, 75% to 90% being singletons. The sequence came from an adult in good health. Sequences were derived from peripheral blood, sampled on day 0 of AZD1222 vaccination. This chain joins TRBV7-8 and TRBJ2-5; 7 nucleotides match TRBD2. CDR3 loop: CASISFGGGLETQYF. CDR3 in DNA: TGTGCCAGCATATCGTTTGGCGGGGGATTAGAGACCCAGTACTTC.